The 7 T cell receptor beta chains given below trace back to one sample, sequenced in a study of CD8+CD57+ T cells in acquired aplastic anemia. Genomic DNA, the template, was used for profiling of the TCR beta VDJ and CDR3. TCRdb recomputed calls from the reads with MiXCR, one row per CDR3 protein. The table shows around 250,000 distinct CDR3 sequences, with 45% to 65% occurring only once. Specimen: sorted CD4+, CD8+, or CD8+CD57+ T cells (not recorded which) from PBMCs. The origin of the receptors is a human donor with severe aplastic anemia or a healthy control (not recorded which).

The chain is built from TRBV9 and TRBJ2-1; 7 positions agree with TRBD2. The CDR3 runs 16 residues. V trimming: 0 bases; J trimming: 0 bases; junction bases outside the gene matches: 3. Germline V CDR1 and CDR2: SGDLS, YYNGEE. CDR3 nucleotide sequence: TGTGCCAGCAGCGTAGTGGGGAGGGGCTCCTACAATGAGCAGTTCTTC. Its translation is CASSVVGRGSYNEQFF.

This clonotype has a handful of counts. The V call is TRBV27, the J call TRBJ2-3, with D perhaps assigned TRBD1 or TRBD2 (6 bases each). Germline V lookup: CDR1 MNHEY, CDR2 SMNVEV (reference sequence). The CDR3 length is 15 residues. Trimming cost V 2 bases and J 1 base, with 10 bases left between them. CDR3 sequence (DNA): TGTGCCAGCAGTTTAAGGGGGGACCGCACAGATACGCAGTATTTT. Residues: CASSLRGDRTDTQYF.

The chain recombines TRBV7-9 with TRBJ2-5; weak D call: TRBD2 (6 bases). This CDR3 contains 15 residues. Germline CDR1 reads SEHNR; CDR2 reads FQNEAQ (reference sequence). V lost 8 bases to trimming and J lost 2 bases, with 18 bases between them. CDR3 nucleotides: TGTGCCAGCGGCCCTAAAGTGGGGGGACAAGAGACCCAGTACTTC. It translates to CASGPKVGGQETQYF.

This clonotype was observed once. In DNA form, the CDR3 reads TGTGCCACCAGTGAGTACGATGATGAGCAGTTCTTC. Amino acids: CATSEYDDEQFF. The chain couples TRBV24-1 to TRBJ2-1, with D uncertain. V was pared by 4 bases and J by 8 bases, with 8 bases between. From germline, CDR1 is KGHDR and CDR2 SFDVKD. This CDR3 is built from 12 residues.

This clonotype was observed at least ten times. The chain uses TRBV4-1 and TRBJ2-3; D gene unclear. The CDR3 covers 13 residues. The V end lost 0 bases, the J end lost 4 bases, and 5 bases lay between the germline ends. CDR1 is MGHRA, CDR2 YSYEKL, per germline. CDR3 protein: CASSQEESDTQYF. The CDR3 DNA reads TGCGCCAGCAGCCAAGAGGAGTCAGATACGCAGTATTTT.

The chain recombines TRBV2 with TRBJ2-2, with D maybe TRBD2 (6 bases). Deletions cut 1 base from V and 1 base from J, with 10 bases between. The germline gives CDR1 SNHLY, CDR2 FYNNEI. This CDR3 is 16 amino acids long. The CDR3 protein is CASSEGWGVNTGELFF. The CDR3, as DNA: TGTGCCAGCAGTGAAGGATGGGGGGTGAACACCGGGGAGCTGTTTTTT.

This sequence joins TRBV2 and TRBJ2-5; D not certain. CDR1 SNHLY and CDR2 FYNNEI come from the germline V gene. V was trimmed by 10 bases and J by 2 bases, leaving 20 bases between them. The CDR3 length is 15 residues. The CDR3 bases are TGTGCCACGTCGTTGACACTTGGAATGCAAGAGACCCAGTACTTC. It is translated as CATSLTLGMQETQYF.